A selection of T cell receptor beta chains follows, all from one sample in a study of OX40 agonist ivuxolimab in advanced cancers. Sequencing used immunoSEQ multiplex PCR; TCRdb keeps in-frame clones, though not all of them. The sample records about 69,000 clones, about three quarters being singletons. The sample was CD4+ or CD8+ T cells sorted from blood, taken in a trial of the OX40 agonist ivuxolimab. These receptors came from an adult with an advanced solid tumor such as melanoma, head and neck, liver or kidney cancer. CDR3s include the opening cysteine and the closing phenylalanine or tryptophan. The D gene is left open where the match is weak. The listing skips clone size in some rows; elsewhere it reads once, few, many or a size class.

TRBV30	TRBJ2-5	NA	NA	CAWTPPPGTGGLAFWETQYF	TGTGCCTGGACCCCCCCGCCCGGGACAGGGGGACTAGCGTTTTGGGAGACCCAGTACTTC
TRBV16	TRBJ2-7	NA	NA	CASSPGPGGYEQYF	TGTGCCAGCAGCCCCGGCCCCGGAGGATACGAGCAGTACTTC
TRBV27	TRBJ1-3	NA	TRBD1	CASSSTGVGNTIYF	TGTGCCAGCAGTTCGACAGGGGTCGGAAACACCATATATTTT
TRBV4-1	TRBJ2-7	few	NA	CASSQDTLAGSMYEQYF	TGCGCCAGCAGCCAAGACACCCTGGCGGGGAGTATGTACGAGCAGTACTTC
TRBV6-5	TRBJ2-3	NA	TRBD2	CASIQAGGHGTQYF	TGTGCCAGCATCCAAGCGGGAGGGCACGGTACGCAGTATTTT
TRBV6-1	TRBJ2-5	NA	TRBD2	CASTRRGGASRDQYF	TGTGCCAGCACCCGTCGCGGGGGGGCCAGTCGAGACCAGTACTTC
TRBV4-1	TRBJ2-5	once	NA	CASSQDVVGALQETQYF	TGCGCCAGCAGCCAAGACGTTGTGGGAGCCCTTCAAGAGACCCAGTACTTC
TRBV6-1	TRBJ2-1	NA	NA	CASIGPDFNEQFF	TGTGCCAGCATTGGACCGGATTTCAATGAGCAGTTCTTC
TRBV5-1	TRBJ2-1	once	TRBD2	CASSSLTSGGAGEQFF	TGCGCCAGCAGCTCCCTGACTAGCGGGGGGGCGGGTGAGCAGTTCTTC
TRBV19	TRBJ1-5	few	NA	CASSIGGNQPQHF	TGTGCCAGTAGTATTGGGGGAAATCAGCCCCAGCATTTT
TRBV6-1	TRBJ2-7	once	TRBD2	CASTGLAGYEQYF	TGTGCCAGTACGGGACTAGCTGGGTACGAGCAGTACTTC
TRBV27	TRBJ2-1	NA	NA	CASSSYSSEYNEQFF	TGTGCCAGCAGTTCGTATTCTAGCGAATACAATGAGCAGTTCTTC
TRBV2	TRBJ2-2	NA	NA	CATKGGLSTGELFF	TGTGCTACCAAGGGGGGGTTGAGCACCGGGGAGCTGTTTTTT
TRBV6-1	TRBJ1-4	NA	TRBD1	CASREGAMANEKLFF	TGTGCCAGCAGGGAGGGGGCGATGGCTAATGAAAAACTGTTTTTT
TRBV14	TRBJ2-3	NA	TRBD2	CASRTSGRTDTQYF	TGTGCCAGCAGAACTAGCGGGAGGACCGATACGCAGTATTTT
TRBV2	TRBJ1-2	NA	NA	CASSRRVEGLYGYTF	TGTGCCAGCAGTCGTAGGGTGGAGGGACTCTATGGCTACACCTTC
TRBV2	TRBJ1-1	NA	NA	CASSEDTEAFF	TGTGCCAGCAGTGAAGACACTGAAGCTTTCTTT
TRBV6-1	TRBJ2-1	once	NA	CASSVGLREDEQFF	TGTGCCAGCAGTGTAGGGCTCCGAGAGGATGAGCAGTTCTTC
TRBV4-1	TRBJ2-5	NA	TRBD2	CASSLSFGTSGASPRQETQYF	TGCGCCAGCAGCCTTAGTTTCGGCACTAGCGGTGCGAGTCCCCGCCAAGAGACCCAGTACTTC
TRBV9	TRBJ2-7	NA	NA	CASSGQSTEQYF	TGTGCCAGCAGCGGACAGTCCACCGAGCAGTACTTC
TRBV5-4	TRBJ1-3	NA	NA	CASSLLAESSGNTIYF	TGTGCCAGCAGCTTGCTCGCAGAGAGCTCTGGAAACACCATATATTTT
TRBV6-1	TRBJ2-7	NA	TRBD2	CASSVGLASGGLLEQYF	TGTGCCAGCAGTGTAGGTCTGGCTAGCGGGGGCCTCCTCGAGCAGTACTTC
TRBV27	TRBJ2-6	NA	TRBD1	CASSETGRDSGANVLTF	TGTGCCAGCAGCGAGACAGGGCGAGACTCTGGGGCCAACGTCCTGACTTTC
TRBV18	TRBJ1-2	NA	TRBD1	CASSPGQGASYGYTF	TGTGCCAGCTCACCGGGACAGGGGGCAAGCTATGGCTACACCTTC
TRBV9	TRBJ2-5	NA	TRBD1	CASSVRQGNRETQYF	TGTGCCAGCAGCGTACGACAGGGGAACCGAGAGACCCAGTACTTC
TRBV19	TRBJ2-5	NA	NA	CASSIAGAELPGTQYF	TGTGCCAGTAGTATTGCGGGTGCGGAACTACCCGGGACCCAGTACTTC
TRBV4-1	TRBJ1-3	NA	NA	CASSQDPGREGTIYF	TGCGCCAGCAGCCAAGATCCCGGCCGTGAGGGCACCATATATTTT
TRBV11-1	TRBJ2-3	few	TRBD1	CASSLGTDSDTQYF	TGTGCCAGCAGCCTAGGGACAGATTCAGATACGCAGTATTTT
TRBV2	TRBJ2-4	few	NA	CASSEEAGAKNIQYF	TGTGCCAGCAGTGAAGAGGCAGGGGCGAAAAACATTCAGTACTTC
TRBV4-1	TRBJ2-1	NA	NA	CASSQQGSSYNEQFF	TGCGCCAGCAGCCAACAGGGGAGCTCCTACAATGAGCAGTTCTTC
TRBV11-3	TRBJ2-3	NA	TRBD2	CASSPGLAGGSTDTQYF	TGTGCCAGCAGCCCTGGACTAGCGGGGGGTAGCACAGATACGCAGTATTTT
TRBV7-9	TRBJ2-3	NA	NA	CASRTTSTDTQYF	TGTGCCAGCCGAACAACTAGCACAGATACGCAGTATTTT
TRBV2	TRBJ1-5	many	NA	CASSSQSHSNQPQHF	TGTGCCAGCAGCTCTCAGAGTCATAGCAATCAGCCCCAGCATTTT
TRBV7-9	TRBJ2-5	NA	TRBD2	CASSSTSPGKYGETQYF	TGTGCCAGCAGCTCGACTAGCCCAGGGAAATACGGAGAGACCCAGTACTTC
TRBV11-2	TRBJ2-5	NA	TRBD1	CASSRDRIETQYF	TGTGCCAGCAGCCGGGACAGAATAGAGACCCAGTACTTC
TRBV6-1	TRBJ1-2	NA	NA	CASSGAGNKFRGYTF	TGTGCCAGCAGTGGGGCAGGGAATAAGTTCCGTGGCTACACCTTC
TRBV11-2	TRBJ1-4	NA	NA	CASTGRAGTKLFF	TGTGCCAGCACGGGACGGGCAGGGACGAAACTGTTTTTT
TRBV7-6	TRBJ2-3	NA	NA	CASSFWHDTQYF	TGTGCCAGCAGCTTTTGGCACGATACGCAGTATTTT
TRBV4-1	TRBJ2-7	NA	NA	CASSQDLQGGGYEQYF	TGCGCCAGCAGCCAAGATTTACAGGGCGGGGGCTACGAGCAGTACTTC
TRBV19	TRBJ1-4	few	NA	CASSLAQPWRTNEKLFF	TGTGCCAGTAGCCTGGCCCAGCCCTGGAGAACTAATGAAAAACTGTTTTTT
TRBV7-9	TRBJ2-1	NA	NA	CASTTPSSSYNEQFF	TGTGCCAGCACCACTCCGAGCAGCTCCTACAATGAGCAGTTCTTC
TRBV6-6	TRBJ2-1	NA	NA	CASSSPAGYNEQFF	TGTGCCAGCAGTTCGCCAGCGGGCTACAATGAGCAGTTCTTC